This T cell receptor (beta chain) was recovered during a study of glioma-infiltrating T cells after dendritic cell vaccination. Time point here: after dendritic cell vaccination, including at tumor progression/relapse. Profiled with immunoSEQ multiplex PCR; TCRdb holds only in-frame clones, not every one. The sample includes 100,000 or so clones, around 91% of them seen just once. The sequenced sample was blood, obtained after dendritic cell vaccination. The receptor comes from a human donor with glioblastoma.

CDR3 in amino acids: CASSMGGDPDTQYF. CDR3 coding DNA: TGTGCCAGTAGTATGGGCGGGGATCCAGATACGCAGTATTTT. This chain uses TRBV19 with TRBJ2-3; maybe TRBD2 (6 bases). Germline V gives CDR1 LNHDA, CDR2 SQIVND (reference sequence). The CDR3 totals 14 residues. Trimming removed 3 bases at V and 4 bases at J, with 11 bases between. The whole variable domain, remainder taken from reference TRBV19 and TRBJ2-3, is DGGITQSPKYLFRKEGQNVTLSCEQNLNHDAMYWYRQDPGQGLRLIYYSQIVNDFQKGDIAEGYSVSREKKESFPLTVTSAQKNPTAFYLCASSMGGDPDTQYFGPGTRLTVL.